This T cell receptor beta chain was sequenced in a study of T cell changes during pregnancy in multiple sclerosis. The CDR3 has 14 amino acids. Germline-derived CDR1 and CDR2 are LNHDA and SQIVND (reference sequence). Trimming took 11 bases from V and 0 from J, leaving 14 bases between them. Using immunoSEQ multiplex PCR, the repertoire was profiled, and TCRdb retains in-frame clones only, with some absent. The table records around 30,000 clones, approximately 92% of them present only once. The origin of this receptor is a female donor with multiple sclerosis, enrolled in a pregnancy study. V is TRBV19 and J is TRBJ1-5; D is undetermined. Sequenced here: CD4+ T cells from peripheral blood mononuclear cells, sampled in the first trimester of pregnancy. The CDR3 DNA reads as TGTGCCTCCGGGATCGTATATAGCAATCAGCCCCAGCATTTT. Translation: CASGIVYSNQPQHF.